This T cell receptor beta chain was captured by sequencing in a study of blood T cell repertoires in COVID-19. The data were produced by immunoSEQ multiplex PCR, yet TCRdb's version contains in-frame clones alone and is incomplete. The sample lists over 200,000 clones; more than 85% were seen once. Seattle's cohort entered during active infection and was followed longitudinally. CDR1 and CDR2 from the germline V gene are SGHTA and FQGNSA. The CDR3 contains 18 residues. V shed 5 bases, J shed 2 bases, and the junction held 13 bases outside the gene matches. The V gene is TRBV7-2, the J gene TRBJ2-3, with TRBD2 matching over 10 bases. This TCR derives from a man aged 55 to 70 with COVID-19, enrolled during active disease. Sequencing was carried out using peripheral blood. CDR3 sequence: CASSLTITSGAFTDTQYF. The DNA for the CDR3 is TGTGCCAGCAGCCTCACAATAACTAGCGGGGCTTTCACAGATACGCAGTATTTT. Complete variable domain (other parts from reference TRBV7-2 and TRBJ2-3): GAGVSQSPSNKVTEKGKDVELRCDPISGHTALYWYRQSLGQGLEFLIYFQGNSAPDKSGLPSDRFSAERTGGSVSTLTIQRTQQEDSAVYLCASSLTITSGAFTDTQYFGPGTRLTVL.